Shown below are 30 T cell receptor beta chains from a single sample sequenced in a study of T-cell reconstitution after alpha-beta-depleted transplantation in children. Construction of the TCRbeta library involved unique molecular identifiers. In TCRdb, the PCR reads were re-called with MiXCR into one record per CDR3 protein. The sample has some 520,000 distinct CDR3 sequences; around a third are singletons. This sample comprised PBMCs from the stem cell graft donor, obtained from the stem cell graft. Receptor source: a human donor who donated a stem cell graft to a child with aplastic anemia.

V and J are TRBV4-1 and TRBJ1-1, with D possibly TRBD1 on 5 matching bases. This CDR3 region has 16 residues. V lost 0 bases and J 5 bases, leaving 16 bases between the germline ends. Germline V gene sequence: CDR1 MGHRA, CDR2 YSYEKL. This CDR3 reads CASSQDRSQGRTEAFF. The CDR3 DNA sequence: TGCGCCAGCAGCCAAGATCGGTCCCAGGGAAGGACTGAAGCTTTCTTT.

The chain is built from TRBV7-9 and TRBJ2-1, with a tentative D call TRBD1 (6 bases). V was shortened by 5 bases and J by 7 bases, with 12 bases between the two germline ends. Germline loops: CDR1 SEHNR, CDR2 FQNEAQ (reference sequence). The CDR3 consists of 13 residues. DNA for the CDR3: TGTGCCAGCAGCGGCAAAGGGGGAAATGAGCAGTTCTTC. It codes for CASSGKGGNEQFF.

V usage is TRBV6-2 or TRBV6-3 and J usage is TRBJ1-5; 8 nucleotides line up with TRBD1. Unmatched junction bases numbered 6, after V lost 4 bases and J lost 1 base. CDR3 length: 16 residues. CDR1 and CDR2 from the germline V gene are MNHEY and SVGEGT. The CDR3 coding sequence is TGTGCCAGCAGTTCACGGACAGGGCTAAGCAATCAGCCCCAGCATTTT. The encoded protein is CASSSRTGLSNQPQHF.

The chain joins TRBV6-5 to TRBJ2-2, with 8 bases matching TRBD1. Germline trimming cut 4 bases from V and 0 bases from J; bases unmatched to any gene: 13. This CDR3 region has 19 residues. The V gene's germline CDR1 is MNHEY and CDR2 SVGAGI. CDR3 in amino acids: CASSSLGQGTGANTGELFF. The CDR3 nucleotides read TGTGCCAGCAGTTCCCTCGGACAGGGAACAGGAGCGAACACCGGGGAGCTGTTTTTT.

The chain combines TRBV20-1 with TRBJ2-2; D possibly corresponds to TRBD1 (6 bases). Trimming pared 4 bases from V and 1 base from J, leaving 16 bases between. This CDR3 contains 16 residues. Germline V CDR1 and CDR2: DFQATT, SNEGSKA (reference sequence). Here the CDR3 reads CSATGRRQVNTGELFF. The DNA for the CDR3 is TGCAGTGCTACTGGTCGCCGACAGGTGAACACCGGGGAGCTGTTTTTT.

This clonotype has just a few counts. The V gene is TRBV7-9, the J gene TRBJ1-5; maybe TRBD1 (6 bases). The CDR3 is 16 amino acids. Germline V CDR1 and CDR2: SEHNR, FQNEAQ (reference sequence). V was pared by 5 bases and J by 7 bases, with 21 bases between. The CDR3, as DNA: TGTGCCAGCAGCCTAGGGGGAGGGGAAAAAGGCCAGCCCCAGCATTTT. It encodes CASSLGGGEKGQPQHF.

The chain has TRBV2 and TRBJ1-1; D is unclear. CDR1 is SNHLY, CDR2 FYNNEI, per germline. Trimming shortened V by 5 bases and J by 0 bases, and 22 bases separated the two germline ends. CDR3 length equals 18 residues. In DNA form, the CDR3 reads TGTGCCAGCAGTAGAAATTCCTGGGCCTCATTCTTGAACACTGAAGCTTTCTTT. Translation gives CASSRNSWASFLNTEAFF. The complete variable domain, with remaining parts taken from reference TRBV2 and TRBJ1-1, reads EPEVTQTPSHQVTQMGQEVILRCVPISNHLYFYWYRQILGQKVEFLVSFYNNEISEKSEIFDDQFSVERPDGSNFTLKIRSTKLEDSAMYFCASSRNSWASFLNTEAFFGQGTRLTVV.

J is TRBJ2-1 and V is TRBV20-1; 13 bases match TRBD2. Germline loops: CDR1 DFQATT, CDR2 SNEGSKA (reference sequence). Trimming at V came to 6 bases and at J to 0 bases, leaving 11 bases not matched to a gene. The CDR3 covers 18 residues. CDR3 residues: CSAPRLAGGLSSYNEQFF. The CDR3 bases are TGCAGTGCCCCTCGACTAGCGGGAGGTCTTAGCTCCTACAATGAGCAGTTCTTC.

The V call is TRBV5-1, the J call TRBJ2-1; 10 bases are a match to TRBD2. Germline CDR1 is SGHRS and CDR2 is YFSETQ. V trimming: 0 bases; J trimming: 8 bases; junction bases outside the gene matches: 8. The CDR3 is made up of 16 amino acids. The CDR3 reads CASSLASSGSMYEQFF. The CDR3 DNA sequence: TGCGCCAGCAGCTTGGCTTCTAGCGGGAGTATGTATGAGCAGTTCTTC.

This clonotype occurred a few times. V usage is TRBV6-1 and J usage is TRBJ2-7; the match to TRBD2 covers 8 bases. Trimming at V came to 6 bases and at J to 1 base, leaving 5 bases not matched to a gene. The CDR3 covers 14 residues. Per the germline V gene, CDR1 is MNHNS and CDR2 is SASEGT. The CDR3 protein is CASRGLERSYEQYF. In nucleotides, the CDR3 is TGTGCCAGCAGGGGACTAGAGAGATCCTACGAGCAGTACTTC.

V is TRBV9 and J is TRBJ2-3; either TRBD1 or TRBD2 may fit D (7 bases each). Per the germline V gene, CDR1 is SGDLS and CDR2 is YYNGEE. Between the trimmed V and J ends, which lost 0 bases and 2 bases, there was a span of 16 bases. This CDR3 is built from 17 residues. CDR3 sequence: CASSVGGGQWDTDTQYF. The CDR3 nucleotides read TGTGCCAGCAGCGTAGGGGGGGGACAGTGGGACACAGATACGCAGTATTTT.

The table lists this clonotype with a few counts. The V call is TRBV18, the J call TRBJ2-5; D is perhaps TRBD2 (6 bases). V lost 5 bases to trimming and J lost 2 bases, with 9 bases between them. The CDR3 runs to 13 residues. Germline V gives CDR1 KGHSH, CDR2 LQKENI. The CDR3 region has the DNA TGTGCCAGCTCAGCGGGATTGCAAGAGACCCAGTACTTC. Protein product: CASSAGLQETQYF.

This clonotype has more than one count but fewer than ten. This chain links TRBV24-1 with TRBJ2-1, with TRBD1 matching over 7 bases. J gave up 6 bases and V 6 bases, and 10 bases lay outside the gene matches. CDR1 is KGHDR, CDR2 SFDVKD, per germline. CDR3 size: 15 residues. This CDR3 is CATSSATGSGNEQFF. As DNA, the CDR3 is TGTGCCACCAGTTCAGCGACAGGGAGTGGCAATGAGCAGTTCTTC.

The rearrangement links TRBV24-1 to TRBJ2-5; D is undetermined. Germline assignment: CDR1 KGHDR and CDR2 SFDVKD. V gave up 3 bases and J gave up 5 bases, with 12 bases separating them. The CDR3 consists of 14 residues. CDR3 bases: TGTGCCACCAGTGATCCCCGCATACCGGAGACCCAGTACTTC. This gives the protein CATSDPRIPETQYF.

This clonotype turned up a few times. The genes are TRBV7-9 and TRBJ1-2; tentative D call: TRBD1 (5 bases). CDR1 is SEHNR and CDR2 is FQNEAQ in the germline V gene (reference sequence). V was trimmed by 8 bases and J by 4 bases, leaving 17 bases between them. The CDR3 covers 14 residues. CDR3 in DNA: TGTGCCAGCTATATACCGGGACCAAGCTATGGCTACACCTTC. Its translation is CASYIPGPSYGYTF. Full variable domain (outside the CDR3, taken from reference TRBV7-9 and TRBJ1-2): DTGVSQNPRHKITKRGQNVTFRCDPISEHNRLYWYRQTLGQGPEFLTYFQNEAQLEKSRLLSDRFSAERPKGSFSTLEIQRTEQGDSAMYLCASYIPGPSYGYTFGSGTRLTVV.

The chain joins TRBV12-5 to TRBJ2-1; D is unclear. The CDR3 contains 18 residues. V was clipped by 0 bases and J by 2 bases, with 17 bases between them. Germline-derived CDR1 and CDR2 are LGHNT and FRNRAP. CDR3: CASGLVRTGASTYNEQFF. The CDR3 DNA reads TGTGCTAGTGGTTTGGTACGGACCGGAGCCAGTACCTACAATGAGCAGTTCTTC.

V and J are TRBV7-6 and TRBJ2-1, with 7 bases that match TRBD2. The CDR3 runs 14 residues. CDR1 is SGHVS and CDR2 is FNYEAQ in the germline V gene. V trimming: 4 bases; J trimming: 5 bases; junction bases outside the gene matches: 5. CDR3 nucleotide sequence: TGTGCCAGCAGCTCGACGACTAGCAACAATGAGCAGTTCTTC. Its protein is CASSSTTSNNEQFF.

CDR3 residues: CASSLNSAGEETQYF. As DNA, the CDR3 is TGTGCCAGCAGTTTAAATAGCGCGGGGGAAGAGACCCAGTACTTC. The V gene is TRBV28, the J gene TRBJ2-5; 7 nucleotides agree with TRBD2. The CDR3 covers 15 residues. V trimming: 2 bases; J trimming: 3 bases; junction bases outside the gene matches: 6. Germline V gene lookup returns CDR1 MDHEN and CDR2 SYDVKM.

The chain joins TRBV6-1 to TRBJ2-1, with 7 bases aligning to TRBD1. CDR3 length: 15 residues. The trim removed 3 bases at V and 2 bases at J, leaving 4 bases unmatched. Germline loops: CDR1 MNHNS, CDR2 SASEGT. CDR3 residues: CASSDGQGAYNEQFF. The DNA for the CDR3 is TGTGCCAGCAGTGACGGGCAGGGGGCCTACAATGAGCAGTTCTTC.

V gene TRBV21-1 combines with J gene TRBJ2-7; the table's D call, TRBD1, was not checked against the DNA. TRBV21-1 is a known pseudogene. CDR3 length: 18 residues. For the CDR3, the DNA is TGTGCCAGCTCTCCTTTGGGTTCGGGCGGCCAGCTCTCCTACGAGCAGTACGTC. It yields the protein CASSPLGSGGQLSYEQYV.

The rearrangement links TRBV28 to TRBJ2-1; 10 bases map to TRBD2. The V gene end was trimmed by 4 bases and the J gene end by 6 bases; junction bases not matched to a gene: 18. Germline loops: CDR1 MDHEN, CDR2 SYDVKM. The CDR3 is made up of 19 amino acids. The DNA for the CDR3 is TGTGCCAGCAGTTCCTCCCCTTTTGCCAGCGGGAGGGCCCCCAATGAGCAGTTCTTC. This sequence encodes CASSSSPFASGRAPNEQFF.

This clonotype was seen only a few times. The chain is built from TRBV7-2 and TRBJ1-6, with TRBD1 identical over 9 bases. V shed 1 base and J 9 bases; nucleotides not matched to a gene: 7. Germline V gives CDR1 SGHTA, CDR2 FQGNSA. The CDR3 runs to 16 residues. The CDR3 reads CASSLEGTGNRSPLHF. In nucleotides, the CDR3 is TGTGCCAGCAGCTTAGAAGGGACAGGGAACCGTTCACCCCTCCACTTT.

V is TRBV6-4 and J is TRBJ2-3; TRBD2 aligns across 7 bases. In germline, CDR1 is MRHNA, CDR2 SNTAGT. There are 15 residues in the CDR3. V dropped 0 bases and J dropped 4; count of bases not matched to a gene: 4. CDR3 in amino acids: CASSDSAGAADTQYF. As DNA, the CDR3 is TGTGCCAGCAGTGACTCGGCGGGAGCGGCAGATACGCAGTATTTT.

This clonotype was counted between two and nine times. This chain connects TRBV27 to TRBJ2-7, with D perhaps matching TRBD1 (8 bases). The V end was cut by 4 bases, the J end by 0 bases, with 25 bases between. Germline CDR1 and CDR2: MNHEY and SMNVEV (reference sequence). This CDR3 has 19 residues. Here the CDR3 reads CASSSYLRGGGQDSYEQYF. Here the CDR3 DNA reads TGTGCCAGCAGTTCATATCTCCGAGGGGGGGGACAGGACTCCTACGAGCAGTACTTC.

This clonotype was seen a few times. The chain combines TRBV20-1 with TRBJ2-1; possible D gene TRBD2, 5 bases. The germline V gene has CDR1 DFQATT and CDR2 SNEGSKA (reference sequence). The CDR3 is 16 amino acids. V lost 0 bases, J lost 8 bases, and 20 bases lay in between. The CDR3 is CSARDLGKLPRDEQFF. The CDR3 bases are TGCAGTGCTAGAGACCTGGGAAAACTCCCGAGGGATGAGCAGTTCTTC.

This clonotype has more than one count but fewer than ten. The genes are TRBV24-1 and TRBJ2-3, with D uncertain. The CDR3 consists of 14 residues. In germline, CDR1 is KGHDR, CDR2 SFDVKD. Trimming took 2 bases from V and 3 from J, leaving 8 bases between them. In DNA, the CDR3 is TGTGCCACCAGTGATTCCGCGGCGACAGATACGCAGTATTTT. Amino acid sequence: CATSDSAATDTQYF.

The J gene is TRBJ1-1, the V gene TRBV7-9, with 7 positions matching TRBD1. The CDR3 covers 14 residues. The germline V gene has CDR1 SEHNR and CDR2 FQNEAQ (reference sequence). V gave up 3 bases and J gave up 2 bases; unmatched junction bases: 3. DNA for the CDR3: TGTGCCAGCAGCTTCGGGGACAGTAACACTGAAGCTTTCTTT. It specifies CASSFGDSNTEAFF.

The V call is TRBV5-1, the J call TRBJ2-1, with 9 bases aligning to TRBD2. CDR3 size: 16 residues. J gave up 4 bases and V 5 bases, and 10 bases lay outside the gene matches. Germline values: CDR1 SGHRS, CDR2 YFSETQ. CDR3 loop: CASSPTPAGGYNEQFF. CDR3 nucleotide sequence: TGCGCCAGCAGTCCAACACCTGCGGGAGGGTACAATGAGCAGTTCTTC.

This clonotype has only a few counts. The genes are TRBV12-3 or TRBV12-4 and TRBJ1-2, with TRBD1 matching 7 bases. The junction had 11 bases not matched to a gene; V was cut back by 5 bases and J by 14 bases. The CDR3 consists of 12 residues. CDR3 nucleotide sequence: TGTGCCAGCAGTCTTTCAGGGGGGGGCTCGACCTTC. Its protein product is CASSLSGGGSTF.

The chain's CDR3 is CASSDSARGPYEQYF. Written as DNA, the CDR3 is TGTGCCAGCAGTGATTCTGCCAGGGGCCCCTACGAGCAGTACTTC. This chain uses TRBV2 with TRBJ2-7; perhaps TRBD1 as D (6 bases). The CDR3 covers 15 residues. V was pared by 3 bases and J by 2 bases, with 14 bases between. Germline CDR1 is SNHLY and CDR2 is FYNNEI.